Listed below are T cell receptor beta chains from one sample, sequenced in a study of T-cell reconstitution after alpha-beta-depleted transplantation in children. TCRdb re-analysed the PCR reads in MiXCR, keeping a single row per CDR3 protein. The sample has 200,000 to 250,000 distinct CDR3 sequences, 11% seen once. Sequenced here: PBMCs, sampled before TCRalphabeta/CD19-depleted stem cell transplant. The receptors shown here come from a child younger than two with acute myeloid leukemia, due to receive a stem cell transplant. Both conserved end residues are part of each CDR3. Fields, in order: clone size, J gene, D gene, V gene, CDR3 protein, CDR3 DNA. A D gene is named only where the DNA matches it firmly. Only part of the rows carry a size: once, few, many, or a class if the clone is expanded.

>many|TRBJ2-7|TRBD2|TRBV20-1
CSARMGLAGVFEQYF
TGCAGTGCTAGGATGGGACTAGCGGGAGTTTTCGAGCAGTACTTC
>many|TRBJ2-5|NA|TRBV28
CASSYSHRETQYF
TGTGCCAGCAGTTACAGTCATCGGGAGACCCAGTACTTC
>few|TRBJ1-2|NA|TRBV12-3/TRBV12-4
CASSFLAGGYTF
TGTGCCAGCAGTTTCCTGGCTGGGGGCTACACCTTC
>many|TRBJ1-3|TRBD1|TRBV20-1
CSADPRGSSGNTIYF
TGCAGTGCTGACCCCAGGGGGAGCTCTGGAAACACCATATATTTT
>few|TRBJ2-2|NA|TRBV27
CASSHRWSNTGELFF
TGTGCCAGCAGCCACCGGTGGTCCAACACCGGGGAGCTGTTTTTT
>many|TRBJ2-7|NA|TRBV28
CASSPETGSSYEQYF
TGTGCCAGCAGTCCCGAGACAGGTTCCTCCTACGAGCAGTACTTC
>many|TRBJ1-1|TRBD1|TRBV20-1
CSARDPGQGGTEAFF
TGCAGTGCTAGAGATCCCGGACAGGGTGGCACTGAAGCTTTCTTT
>many|TRBJ1-5|NA|TRBV5-1
CASSLMGNSNQPQHF
TGCGCCAGCAGCTTGATGGGCAATAGCAATCAGCCCCAGCATTTT
>many|TRBJ1-1|TRBD1|TRBV15
CATSRGIQGWDTEAFF
TGTGCCACCAGCAGAGGCATACAGGGGTGGGACACTGAAGCTTTCTTT
>many|TRBJ1-2|TRBD1|TRBV5-1
CASSLTATGNYGYTF
TGCGCCAGCAGCTTGACCGCGACAGGGAACTATGGCTACACCTTC
>many|TRBJ2-6|NA|TRBV12-3/TRBV12-4
CASSLSTSGANVLTF
TGTGCCAGCAGTTTAAGCACCTCTGGGGCCAACGTCCTGACTTTC
>many|TRBJ2-1|TRBD2|TRBV7-8
CASRPRGGGKYNEQFF
TGTGCCAGCAGACCCCGGGGGGGCGGAAAATACAATGAGCAGTTCTTC
>many|TRBJ2-3|TRBD2|TRBV27
CASSSLAGADTDTQYF
TGTGCCAGCAGTTCTCTAGCGGGGGCAGACACAGATACGCAGTATTTT
>few|TRBJ2-3|TRBD2|TRBV5-1
CASSQLAGRSDTQYF
TGCGCCAGCAGCCAACTAGCGGGGAGATCAGATACGCAGTATTTT
>NA|TRBJ2-2|NA|TRBV5-1
CASSPNPQGLGELFF
TGCGCCAGCAGCCCAAACCCCCAGGGGTTAGGGGAGCTGTTTTTT
>NA|TRBJ2-3|TRBD1|TRBV25-1
CASSLGTGRRDTQYF
TGTGCCAGCAGTCTCGGGACAGGGAGGAGAGACACGCAGTATTTT
>many|TRBJ2-7|NA|TRBV12-3/TRBV12-4
CASSFPGVYEQYF
TGTGCCAGCAGTTTTCCCGGAGTGTACGAGCAGTACTTC
>many|TRBJ2-1|TRBD1|TRBV28
CASRGQGGFGWFF
TGTGCCAGCAGGGGACAGGGAGGGTTTGGTTGGTTCTTC
>many|TRBJ2-4|TRBD2|TRBV20-1
CSARSLAGGHLAKNIQYF
TGCAGTGCTAGAAGTCTAGCGGGAGGGCATCTAGCCAAAAACATTCAGTACTTC
>many|TRBJ2-2|TRBD2|TRBV7-3
CASSPLAGGLIGELFF
TGTGCCAGCAGCCCTCTAGCGGGGGGACTGATAGGGGAGCTGTTTTTT
>many|TRBJ1-5|NA|TRBV7-2
CASSLNNQPQHF
TGTGCCAGCAGTTTAAACAATCAGCCCCAGCATTTT
>many|TRBJ2-6|NA|TRBV29-1
CSVRENSGANVLTF
TGCAGCGTTAGGGAGAACTCTGGGGCCAACGTCCTGACTTTC
>many|TRBJ1-5|TRBD1|TRBV19
CASIGQGGGARQPQHF
TGTGCCAGTATCGGACAGGGAGGGGGAGCGAGGCAGCCCCAGCATTTT
>many|TRBJ2-1|TRBD1|TRBV12-3/TRBV12-4
CASSRQGFGEQFF
TGTGCCAGCAGCCGACAGGGGTTCGGTGAGCAGTTCTTC
>many|TRBJ2-1|NA|TRBV5-1
CASSLGYPPRSYNEQFF
TGCGCCAGCAGCTTGGGGTATCCACCCCGCTCCTACAATGAGCAGTTCTTC
>many|TRBJ2-1|NA|TRBV20-1
CSARDPPRDEQFF
TGCAGTGCTAGAGACCCACCCCGGGATGAGCAGTTCTTC
>many|TRBJ2-5|TRBD1|TRBV28
CASTGGAETQYF
TGTGCCTCCACAGGGGGCGCGGAGACCCAGTACTTC
>many|TRBJ1-5|NA|TRBV18
CASSPQSNQPQHF
TGTGCCAGCTCACCACAGAGCAATCAGCCCCAGCATTTT
>many|TRBJ1-3|NA|TRBV7-3
CASSLAGTGNTIYF
TGTGCCAGCAGCTTAGCAGGGACTGGAAACACCATATATTTT
>many|TRBJ2-2|TRBD1|TRBV5-1
CASSVTGSNTGELFF
TGCGCCAGCAGCGTGACAGGGTCGAACACCGGGGAGCTGTTTTTT
>many|TRBJ2-5|NA|TRBV7-8
CASSPSYGTQYF
TGTGCCAGCAGCCCTAGCTACGGGACCCAGTACTTC
>many|TRBJ1-1|NA|TRBV10-3
CAISPTETNTEAFF
TGTGCCATCAGTCCGACAGAGACAAACACTGAAGCTTTCTTT
>many|TRBJ1-2|NA|TRBV27
CASKSINTGNGYTF
TGTGCCAGCAAATCTATAAATACAGGGAATGGCTACACCTTC
>NA|TRBJ1-1|NA|TRBV7-9
CAGGPGVRTEAFF
TGTGCCGGCGGTCCAGGGGTAAGAACTGAAGCTTTCTTT
>many|TRBJ2-7|TRBD1|TRBV20-1
CSARTYSGTGRNEQYF
TGCAGTGCTAGGACCTATTCTGGGACAGGGAGGAACGAGCAGTACTTC
>many|TRBJ2-5|TRBD1|TRBV5-1
CASSLVGDRGETHYF
TGCGCCAGCAGCTTGGTGGGGGACAGGGGAGAGACCCACTACTTC
>many|TRBJ2-1|TRBD2|TRBV5-4
CASSPGTSGSYVISEQFF
TGTGCCAGCAGCCCCGGGACTAGCGGGAGCTATGTTATTAGTGAGCAGTTCTTC
>many|TRBJ2-7|TRBD1|TRBV6-5
CASSPNPGQGGDYEQYF
TGTGCCAGCAGCCCCAACCCTGGACAGGGGGGAGACTACGAGCAGTACTTC
>NA|TRBJ2-6|NA|TRBV29-1
CSVARDVDSGANVLTF
TGCAGCGTCGCCCGGGACGTTGACTCTGGGGCCAACGTCCTGACTTTC
>few|TRBJ2-2|TRBD1|TRBV7-9
CASSNRGTGELFF
TGTGCCAGCAGTAACAGGGGGACCGGGGAGCTGTTTTTT
>many|TRBJ1-2|TRBD1|TRBV6-2/TRBV6-3
CASRPGQGNYGYTF
TGTGCCAGCAGACCGGGACAGGGGAACTATGGCTACACCTTC
>NA|TRBJ2-1|NA|TRBV7-9
CASSLAPRDEQFF
TGTGCCAGCAGCTTAGCGCCTAGGGATGAGCAGTTCTTC
>many|TRBJ1-1|NA|TRBV20-1
CSAQYRAGYTEAFF
TGCAGTGCTCAGTACAGGGCCGGGTACACTGAAGCTTTCTTT
>many|TRBJ2-2|NA|TRBV25-1
CASSVQGNTGELFF
TGTGCCAGCAGTGTACAGGGGAACACCGGGGAGCTGTTTTTT
>once|TRBJ2-1|NA|TRBV20-1
CSAGLTGPYEQFF
TGCAGTGCTGGACTAACGGGGCCATATGAGCAGTTCTTC
>few|TRBJ1-2|TRBD1|TRBV28
CASREQGGDYGYTF
TGTGCCAGCAGGGAGCAGGGGGGGGATTATGGCTACACCTTC
>many|TRBJ2-6|NA|TRBV5-1
CASSSGTQMGANVLTF
TGCGCCAGCAGCTCAGGGACCCAAATGGGGGCCAACGTCCTGACTTTC
>many|TRBJ2-2|TRBD2|TRBV7-3
CASSPLAGGPYTGELFF
TGTGCCAGCAGCCCTTTAGCGGGAGGGCCTTACACCGGGGAGCTGTTTTTT
>many|TRBJ2-1|NA|TRBV5-1
CASSDAGTSYNEQFF
TGCGCCAGCTCCGATGCCGGGACTTCCTACAATGAGCAGTTCTTC
>NA|TRBJ2-7|TRBD1|TRBV7-6
CASSIGQGASYEQYF
TGTGCCAGCAGCATCGGACAGGGGGCAAGTTACGAGCAGTACTTC